This T cell receptor (beta chain) was sequenced for a study of OX40 agonist ivuxolimab in advanced cancers. Study-wide background: Head and neck, renal cell, melanoma or hepatocellular carcinoma were the cancers that dose-escalation patients had. Overall study findings and caveats: The study found among the lowest clonal expansion in partial responders at 0.1-3.0 mg/kg.

On this clone itself: Its antigen is not identified.

A history of autoimmune disease or systemic immunosuppression excluded patients. Sequencing used immunoSEQ multiplex PCR; TCRdb keeps in-frame clones, though not all of them. The table has over 90,000 clones, 85% to 90% seen once; the top ten hold approximately 2%. The specimen was CD4+ or CD8+ T cells sorted from blood, collected in a trial of the OX40 agonist ivuxolimab. This receptor was taken from an adult with an advanced solid tumor such as melanoma, head and neck, liver or kidney cancer.

The CDR3 here is CASSSQGTGELFF. The CDR3 bases are TGTGCCAGCAGCTCACAGGGCACCGGGGAGCTGTTTTTT. The chain employs TRBV7-9 and TRBJ2-2; possibly TRBD1 for D (6 bases). V lost 4 bases to trimming and J lost 4 bases, with 7 bases between them. The CDR3 has 13 residues. Germline values: CDR1 SEHNR, CDR2 FQNEAQ (reference sequence).